One sample yielded the 5 T cell receptor beta chains listed below, sequenced in a study of PD-1 blockade in classical Hodgkin lymphoma. Exposure to brentuximab vedotin varied, and each patient had relapsed following autologous stem cell transplantation. The method was immunoSEQ multiplex PCR; TCRdb's version includes in-frame clones alone and lacks a portion of them. The sample holds around 66,000 clones, 71% seen once. This material consisted of peripheral blood mononuclear cells (PBMCs), taken before the second cycle of nivolumab. The receptors stem from a human donor with classical Hodgkin lymphoma.

The chain has TRBV5-1 and TRBJ2-7, with TRBD2 as a possible D gene (6 bases). This CDR3 has 14 residues. V was trimmed by 2 bases and J by 5 bases, leaving 14 bases between them. Germline V gene data show CDR1 as SGHRS and CDR2 as YFSETQ. The CDR3 spells CASSLWGEGNEQYF. For the CDR3, the DNA is TGCGCCAGCAGCTTATGGGGGGAAGGGAACGAGCAGTACTTC.

The CDR3 DNA reads as TGTGCCAGCAGCTTGACAGGGGGTGGCATTCAGTACTTC. Residues: CASSLTGGGIQYF. The V and J genes are TRBV7-8 and TRBJ2-4; 9 bases map to TRBD1. The trim removed 3 bases at V and 9 bases at J, leaving 3 bases unmatched. Germline V gene sequence: CDR1 SGHVS, CDR2 FQNEAQ. The CDR3 sequence is 13 residues long.

This clone came up many times. The chain joins TRBV5-5 to TRBJ1-1; no definite D call. Trimming cost V 2 bases and J 4 bases, with 3 bases left between them. The CDR3 sequence is 11 residues long. From germline, CDR1 is SGHKS and CDR2 YYEKEE (reference sequence). CDR3 sequence reads: CASSFATEAFF. The CDR3 nucleotides are TGTGCCAGCAGCTTTGCCACTGAAGCTTTCTTT.

The chain couples TRBV11-2 to TRBJ1-1; no clear D. CDR3 size: 15 residues. Deletions cut 1 base from V and 4 bases from J, with 13 bases between. Germline CDR1 reads SGHAT; CDR2 reads FQNNGV. The chain's CDR3 is CASSLGPNGATEAFF. As DNA, the CDR3 is TGTGCCAGCAGCTTAGGGCCGAATGGAGCCACTGAAGCTTTCTTT.

The gene calls are TRBV2 and TRBJ2-1, with TRBD2 identical over 13 bases. This CDR3 is 21 amino acids long. CDR1 and CDR2 (germline): SNHLY, FYNNEI. V dropped 2 bases and J dropped 0; count of bases not matched to a gene: 13. The CDR3: CASSEPGRGTSGESSYNEQFF. DNA for the CDR3: TGTGCCAGCAGTGAACCGGGGAGAGGGACTAGCGGGGAAAGCTCCTACAATGAGCAGTTCTTC.